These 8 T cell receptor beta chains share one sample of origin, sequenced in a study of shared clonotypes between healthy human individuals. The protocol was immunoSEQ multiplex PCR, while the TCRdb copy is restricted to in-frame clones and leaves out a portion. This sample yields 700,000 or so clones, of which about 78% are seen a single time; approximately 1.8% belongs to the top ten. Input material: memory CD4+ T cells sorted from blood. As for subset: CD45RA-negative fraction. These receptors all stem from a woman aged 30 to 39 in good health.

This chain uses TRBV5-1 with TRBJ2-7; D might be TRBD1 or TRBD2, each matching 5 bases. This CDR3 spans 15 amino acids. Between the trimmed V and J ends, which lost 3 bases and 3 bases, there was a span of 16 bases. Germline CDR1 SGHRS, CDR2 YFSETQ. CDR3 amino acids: CASSSDWGTDYEQYF. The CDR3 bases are TGCGCCAGCAGCTCAGATTGGGGGACGGACTACGAGCAGTACTTC.

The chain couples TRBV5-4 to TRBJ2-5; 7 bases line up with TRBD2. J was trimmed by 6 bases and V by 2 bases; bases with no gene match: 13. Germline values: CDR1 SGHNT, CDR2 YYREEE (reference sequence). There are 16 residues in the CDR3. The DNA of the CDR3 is TGTGCCAGCAGCTTTCTGGGCGGGAGCTTAAGGAAGACCCAGTACTTC. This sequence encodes CASSFLGGSLRKTQYF.

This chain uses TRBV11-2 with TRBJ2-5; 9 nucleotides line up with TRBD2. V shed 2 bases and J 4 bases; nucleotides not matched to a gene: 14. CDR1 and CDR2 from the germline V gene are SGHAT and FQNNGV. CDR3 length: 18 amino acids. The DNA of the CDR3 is TGTGCCAGCAGCTTACCCAGACCCAGCGGGAGGAGAAGAGAGACCCAGTACTTC. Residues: CASSLPRPSGRRRETQYF.

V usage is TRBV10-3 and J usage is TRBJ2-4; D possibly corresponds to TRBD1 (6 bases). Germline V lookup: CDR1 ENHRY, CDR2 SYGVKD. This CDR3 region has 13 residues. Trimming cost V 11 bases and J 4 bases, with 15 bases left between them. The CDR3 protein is CAAGGREKNIQYF. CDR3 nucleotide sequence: TGTGCCGCTGGGGGCCGGGAAAAAAACATTCAGTACTTC.

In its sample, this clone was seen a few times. Written as DNA, the CDR3 is TGTGCCAGTAGTATACGTGGAGGCGGCGAGCAGTACTTC. Protein sequence: CASSIRGGGEQYF. The chain couples TRBV19 to TRBJ2-7; weak D call: TRBD2 (5 bases). Germline CDR1 and CDR2: LNHDA and SQIVND (reference sequence). V lost 2 bases and J lost 6, with 11 bases in between. The CDR3 spans 13 residues.

In DNA form, the CDR3 reads TGTGCCAGCAGTTTATATGACAGAGGTTACTATGGCTACACCTTC. This gives the protein CASSLYDRGYYGYTF. The chain uses TRBV28 and TRBJ1-2, with D perhaps matching TRBD1 (5 bases). Germline V lookup: CDR1 MDHEN, CDR2 SYDVKM. This CDR3 contains 15 residues. The V gene lost 1 base and the J gene lost 3 bases, with 12 bases spanning the gap.

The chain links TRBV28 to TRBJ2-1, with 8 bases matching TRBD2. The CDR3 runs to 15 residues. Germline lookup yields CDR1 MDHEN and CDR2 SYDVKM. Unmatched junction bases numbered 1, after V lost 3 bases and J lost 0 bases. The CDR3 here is CASSLTSDSYNEQFF. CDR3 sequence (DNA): TGTGCCAGCAGTTTGACTAGCGACTCCTACAATGAGCAGTTCTTC.

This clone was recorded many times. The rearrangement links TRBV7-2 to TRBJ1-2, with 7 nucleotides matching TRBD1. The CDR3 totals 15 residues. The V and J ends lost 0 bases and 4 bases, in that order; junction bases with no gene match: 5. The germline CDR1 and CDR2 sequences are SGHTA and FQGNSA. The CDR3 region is CASSLARTGLYGYTF. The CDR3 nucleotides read TGTGCCAGCAGCTTAGCTAGGACAGGACTCTATGGCTACACCTTC.